These 14 T cell receptor beta chains were all obtained from the same sample, sequenced in a study of breast tumors, draining lymph nodes, adjacent tissues. Breast cancer patients provided tissue from their axillary draining lymph nodes. TCRdb analysed the multiplex PCR reads with MiXCR anew, one entry per CDR3 protein. The data contain around 250,000 distinct CDR3 sequences, less than 45% of them singletons. The specimen was axillary lymph node tissue. These TCRs come from a female donor with breast cancer. Some clones in this sample may be carry-over from other donors' samples.

The gene calls are TRBV19 and TRBJ1-3; TRBD1 might be the D (6 bases). Trimming took off 1 base at V and 4 bases at J, with 11 bases between the two ends. Germline assignment: CDR1 LNHDA and CDR2 SQIVND (reference sequence). This CDR3 region has 15 residues. The CDR3 loop reads CASSIVWTDGNTIYF. The DNA of the CDR3 is TGTGCCAGTAGTATAGTTTGGACAGACGGAAACACCATATATTTT.

This clonotype showed up many times. The rearrangement links TRBV4-1 to TRBJ1-2; TRBD1 is a possible D gene (5 bases). Between the trimmed V and J ends, which lost 4 bases and 2 bases, there was a span of 8 bases. This CDR3 contains 13 residues. Germline values: CDR1 MGHRA, CDR2 YSYEKL. The CDR3 nucleotides read TGCGCCAGCAGCCCGGGACTGAACTATGGCTACACCTTC. Protein: CASSPGLNYGYTF.

This clonotype came up a few times. Since a much larger clone is just one base distant, this may be a read error. The gene calls are TRBV9 and TRBJ2-6; D is perhaps TRBD1 (6 bases). CDR3 length: 17 amino acids. Germline loops: CDR1 SGDLS, CDR2 YYNGEE. The CDR3 nucleotides read TGTGCCAGCAGCGTAACGGGACAACCCTCTGGGGCCACCGTCCTGACTTTC. Translation: CASSVTGQPSGATVLTF.

The chain employs TRBV29-1 and TRBJ1-3; 7 bases fit TRBD1. Germline V gene lookup returns CDR1 SQVTM and CDR2 ANQGSEA. CDR3 size: 17 residues. V lost 7 bases to trimming and J lost 0 bases; unmatched junction nucleotides: 15. Here the CDR3 reads CSASRGSDFHSGNTIYF. CDR3 bases: TGCAGCGCCAGCAGGGGGTCGGACTTCCACTCTGGAAACACCATATATTTT.

There are many counts of this clonotype. The chain couples TRBV18 to TRBJ1-4; D gene uncertain. This CDR3 region has 15 residues. The V end was cut by 2 bases, the J end by 7 bases, with 14 bases between. CDR1 KGHSH and CDR2 LQKENI come from the germline V gene. The CDR3 protein is CASSPSGQWGEKLFF. For the CDR3, the DNA is TGTGCCAGCTCACCATCGGGTCAATGGGGTGAAAAACTGTTTTTT.

This clonotype appeared many times. J is TRBJ2-1 and V is TRBV4-1; 9 bases are a match to TRBD2. Germline CDR1 reads MGHRA; CDR2 reads YSYEKL. The CDR3 sequence is 14 residues long. V lost 4 bases, J lost 5 bases, and 3 bases stayed unmatched. The CDR3 spells CASSLRLADNEQFF. CDR3 DNA sequence: TGCGCCAGCAGCCTCCGACTAGCGGACAATGAGCAGTTCTTC.

The chain uses TRBV6-6 and TRBJ2-7; D perhaps matches TRBD2 (6 bases). The V and J ends lost 5 bases and 2 bases respectively, with 16 bases between them. CDR1 is MNHNY, CDR2 SVGAGI, per germline (reference sequence). The CDR3 has 15 residues. The CDR3 DNA reads as TGTGCCAGCAGTCACGGGGGTGTAGGAACCTACGAGCAGTACTTC. It encodes CASSHGGVGTYEQYF.

There are many counts of this clonotype. The chain uses TRBV6-1 and TRBJ2-5, with a possible D match to TRBD2 (6 bases). Per germline, CDR1 MNHNS and CDR2 SASEGT. The CDR3 loop spans 14 amino acids. Trimming removed 2 bases at V and 5 bases at J, with 12 bases between. CDR3 protein: CASSEWTTGETQYF. The CDR3 DNA follows: TGTGCCAGCAGTGAATGGACTACCGGGGAGACCCAGTACTTC.

This clonotype was seen at least ten times. V and J are TRBV12-3 or TRBV12-4 and TRBJ2-1, with 7 nucleotides matching TRBD1. CDR3 length: 16 residues. V was pared by 8 bases and J by 5 bases, with 15 bases of the junction left unmatched. CDR3 sequence: CASGRGRQGRNNEQFF. CDR3 nucleotide sequence: TGTGCCAGCGGTAGGGGCAGACAGGGAAGGAACAATGAGCAGTTCTTC.

This clonotype was seen many times. J is TRBJ1-3 and V is TRBV30, with D unresolved. Germline-derived CDR1 and CDR2 are GTSNPN and SVGIG (reference sequence). Trimming stripped 3 bases from V and 3 bases from J, with 6 bases between. CDR3 length equals 12 residues. DNA for the CDR3: TGTGCCTGGAGGCTGGGTGGAAACACCATATATTTT. As protein: CAWRLGGNTIYF. Full variable domain (remainder filled in from reference TRBV30 and TRBJ1-3): SQTIHQWPATLVQPVGSPLSLECTVEGTSNPNLYWYRQAAGRGLQLLFYSVGIGQISSEVPQNLSASRPQDRQFILSSKKLLLSDSGFYLCAWRLGGNTIYFGEGSWLTVV.

The chain couples TRBV6-6 to TRBJ2-5, with 12 bases lining up with TRBD2. CDR3 length equals 16 residues. V dropped 9 bases and J dropped 5; count of bases not matched to a gene: 13. Per germline, CDR1 MNHNY and CDR2 SVGAGI (reference sequence). CDR3 region: CARRLAGEVPRETQYF. Here the CDR3 DNA reads TGTGCCAGAAGACTAGCGGGAGAGGTACCAAGGGAGACCCAGTACTTC.

The chain carries TRBV19 and TRBJ1-2; D is possibly TRBD1 (6 bases). Germline CDR1 is LNHDA and CDR2 is SQIVND (reference sequence). This CDR3 spans 16 amino acids. Trimming stripped 6 bases from V and 2 bases from J, with 19 bases between. DNA of the CDR3: TGTGCCAGTAGGACTAGCACCTACACAGGGAACTATGGCTACACCTTC. It is translated as CASRTSTYTGNYGYTF.

This clonotype showed up just a few times. This may arise from a read error, as a much more abundant clone is one base away. The rearrangement uses TRBV11-2 and TRBJ1-2; no reliable D call. Trimming removed 2 bases at V and 4 bases at J, with 14 bases between. This CDR3 is built from 15 residues. Germline CDR1 reads SGHAT; CDR2 reads FQNNGV. The CDR3 DNA follows: TGTGCCAGCAGCTTAAGACCTGGCCACAGCTATGGCTACACCTTC. Its protein is CASSLRPGHSYGYTF. The full variable domain, its missing parts supplied by reference TRBV11-2 and TRBJ1-2, is EAGVAQSPRYKIIEKRQSVAFWCNPISGHATLYWYQQILGQGPKLLIQFQNNGVVDDSQLPKDRFSAERLKGVDSTLKIQPAKLEDSAVYLCASSLRPGHSYGYTFGSGTRLTVV.

Many counts were recorded for this clonotype. The V gene is TRBV5-6, the J gene TRBJ2-3, with TRBD2 identical over 7 bases. The CDR3 sequence is 15 residues long. CDR1 is SGHDT and CDR2 is YYEEEE in the germline V gene. The V and J ends lost 1 base and 6 bases, in that order; junction bases with no gene match: 8. The CDR3 region is CASSLKWAGADTQYF. The CDR3 coding sequence is TGTGCCAGCAGCTTGAAGTGGGCGGGAGCGGATACGCAGTATTTT.